The 10 T cell receptor beta chains below come from one sample, sequenced in a study of T cell responses to AZD1222 COVID-19 vaccine. Produced via immunoSEQ multiplex PCR; TCRdb's table is partial and in-frame only. The sample comprises 200,000 to 300,000 clones, approximately 95% of which are singletons, and 0.5% to 0.7% rests with the top ten. The specimen comprised peripheral blood, sampled on day 0 of AZD1222 vaccination. These receptors all stem from an adult in good health.

The gene calls are TRBV6-5 and TRBJ2-7; the D is unclear. Trimming stripped 5 bases from V and 5 bases from J, with 7 bases between. CDR1 and CDR2 (germline): MNHEY, SVGAGI. The CDR3 has 11 amino acids. The chain's CDR3 is CASSPLDEQYF. The DNA for the CDR3 is TGTGCCAGCAGTCCCCTGGACGAGCAGTACTTC.

This sequence joins TRBV28 and TRBJ2-2; a weak D match, TRBD1 (6 bases). Germline V gives CDR1 MDHEN, CDR2 SYDVKM. This CDR3 is built from 14 residues. V was shortened by 7 bases and J by 6 bases, with 15 bases between the two germline ends. The CDR3 loop is CASTLSRGAGELFF. DNA for the CDR3: TGTGCCAGCACCCTAAGCAGGGGCGCCGGGGAGCTGTTTTTT.

The chain couples TRBV7-2 to TRBJ2-2; the D is unclear. This CDR3 spans 14 amino acids. Germline assignment: CDR1 SGHTA and CDR2 FQGNSA. V gave up 1 base and J gave up 4 bases, with 7 bases separating them. The CDR3 nucleotides read TGTGCCAGCAGCTTAGTGGGGATCACCGGGGAGCTGTTTTTT. Protein sequence: CASSLVGITGELFF.

The J gene is TRBJ2-3, the V gene TRBV4-2, with 7 bases lining up with TRBD2. This CDR3 region has 14 residues. In germline, CDR1 is LGHNA, CDR2 YNFKEQ. The J segment lost 6 bases and the V segment lost 1 base, leaving 4 bases of the junction unmatched. CDR3 protein: CASSQVSGKDTQYF. For the CDR3, the DNA is TGTGCCAGCAGCCAAGTAAGCGGGAAGGATACGCAGTATTTT.

In this sample, this clone turned up once. V is TRBV6-6 and J is TRBJ2-2; D may match TRBD1 or TRBD2 (5 bases each). V dropped 0 bases and J dropped 5 bases, with 10 bases sitting between them. The CDR3 spans 15 residues. Germline V gene lookup returns CDR1 MNHNY and CDR2 SVGAGI (reference sequence). Here the CDR3 reads CASSYSGERTGELFF. CDR3 nucleotides: TGTGCCAGCAGTTACTCAGGGGAGAGGACCGGGGAGCTGTTTTTT.

This clone was detected only once. The gene calls are TRBV7-9 and TRBJ2-7, with 8 bases matching TRBD1. Germline-derived CDR1 and CDR2 are SEHNR and FQNEAQ (reference sequence). The CDR3 length is 15 residues. With V trimmed by 5 bases and J by 5 bases, 11 bases remained unmatched. For the CDR3, the DNA is TGTGCCAGCAGCCCTCGACAGGGGACTCGAGACGAGCAGTACTTC. Translating gives CASSPRQGTRDEQYF.

The V gene is TRBV5-1, the J gene TRBJ2-2; tentative D call: TRBD1 (6 bases). Germline loops: CDR1 SGHRS, CDR2 YFSETQ. The CDR3 covers 14 residues. V was cut by 4 bases and J by 6 bases, with 13 bases left in between. CDR3 protein: CASSLGQRAGELFF. The DNA for the CDR3 is TGCGCCAGCAGCCTCGGACAGAGGGCCGGGGAGCTGTTTTTT.

The rearrangement joins TRBV5-4 to TRBJ2-1, with no clear D. The CDR3 spans 14 residues. Germline lookup yields CDR1 SGHNT and CDR2 YYREEE (reference sequence). The ends were cut back, 4 bases at V and 9 bases at J, with 17 bases in the middle. CDR3 region: CASSPDSRVGEQFF. The DNA for the CDR3 is TGTGCCAGCAGCCCCGACTCCCGAGTCGGTGAGCAGTTCTTC.

The gene calls are TRBV28 and TRBJ2-1; D gene uncertain. Germline CDR1 reads MDHEN; CDR2 reads SYDVKM. Trimming took off 3 bases at V and 10 bases at J, with 19 bases between the two ends. This CDR3 contains 15 residues. The CDR3 DNA is TGTGCCAGCAGTTTTGGGTCGGTCGGGCTGACGGAGCAGTTCTTC. Its protein is CASSFGSVGLTEQFF.

This rearrangement joins TRBV10-3 to TRBJ2-7, with D unclear. CDR3 length: 13 amino acids. V shed 4 bases and J shed 3 bases, with 10 bases lying between them. Germline V gene sequence: CDR1 ENHRY, CDR2 SYGVKD. DNA of the CDR3: TGTGCCATCAGTGTCCTCGGCGGCTACGAGCAGTACTTC. This gives the protein CAISVLGGYEQYF.